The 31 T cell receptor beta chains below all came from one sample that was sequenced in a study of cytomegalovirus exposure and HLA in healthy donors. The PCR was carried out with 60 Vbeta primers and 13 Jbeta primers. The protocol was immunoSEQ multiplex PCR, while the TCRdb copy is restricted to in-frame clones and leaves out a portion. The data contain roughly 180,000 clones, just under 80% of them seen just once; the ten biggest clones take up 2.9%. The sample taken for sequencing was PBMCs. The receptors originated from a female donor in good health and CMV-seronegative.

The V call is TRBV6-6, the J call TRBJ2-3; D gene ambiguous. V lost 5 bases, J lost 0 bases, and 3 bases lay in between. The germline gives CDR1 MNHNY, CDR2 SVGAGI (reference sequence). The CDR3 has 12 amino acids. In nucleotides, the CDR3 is TGTGCCAGCAGTCAGAGCACAGATACGCAGTATTTT. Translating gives CASSQSTDTQYF.

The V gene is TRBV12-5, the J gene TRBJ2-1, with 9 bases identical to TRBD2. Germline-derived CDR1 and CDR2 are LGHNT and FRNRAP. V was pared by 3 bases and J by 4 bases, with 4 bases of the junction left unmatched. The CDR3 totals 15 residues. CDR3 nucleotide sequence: TGTGCTAGTGGTTTAGCGGGAGGACTATACAATGAGCAGTTCTTC. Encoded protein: CASGLAGGLYNEQFF.

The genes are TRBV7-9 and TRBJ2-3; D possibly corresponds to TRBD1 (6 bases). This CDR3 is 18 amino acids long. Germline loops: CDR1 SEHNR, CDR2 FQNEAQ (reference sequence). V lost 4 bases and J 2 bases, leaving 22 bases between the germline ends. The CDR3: CASSSYPGNRVYTDTQYF. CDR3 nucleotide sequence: TGTGCCAGCAGCTCCTATCCGGGGAACAGGGTCTACACAGATACGCAGTATTTT.

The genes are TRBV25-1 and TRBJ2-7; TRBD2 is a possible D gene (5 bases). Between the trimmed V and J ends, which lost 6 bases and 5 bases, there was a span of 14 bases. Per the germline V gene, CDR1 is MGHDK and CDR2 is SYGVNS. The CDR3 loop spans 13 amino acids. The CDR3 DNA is TGTGCCAGCAGCCGGCGGGCTGGGCACGAGCAGTACTTC. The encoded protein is CASSRRAGHEQYF.

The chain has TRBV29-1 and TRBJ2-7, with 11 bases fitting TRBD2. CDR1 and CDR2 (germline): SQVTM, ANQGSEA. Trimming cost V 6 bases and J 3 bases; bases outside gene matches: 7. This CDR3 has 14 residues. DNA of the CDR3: TGCAGCGTGAGGGGGACTAGCGGTTACTACGAGCAGTACTTC. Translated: CSVRGTSGYYEQYF.

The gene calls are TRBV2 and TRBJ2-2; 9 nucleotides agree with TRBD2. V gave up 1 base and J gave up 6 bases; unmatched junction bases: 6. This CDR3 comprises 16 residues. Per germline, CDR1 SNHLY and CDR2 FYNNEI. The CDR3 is CASSEGGGGASGELFF. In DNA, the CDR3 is TGTGCCAGCAGTGAAGGTGGCGGGGGGGCTTCCGGGGAGCTGTTTTTT.

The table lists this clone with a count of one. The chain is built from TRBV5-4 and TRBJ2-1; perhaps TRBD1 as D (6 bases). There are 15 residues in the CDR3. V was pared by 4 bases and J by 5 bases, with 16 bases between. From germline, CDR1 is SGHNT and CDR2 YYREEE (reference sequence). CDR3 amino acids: CASSQGAGANNEQFF. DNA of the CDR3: TGTGCCAGCAGCCAAGGGGCAGGGGCTAACAATGAGCAGTTCTTC.

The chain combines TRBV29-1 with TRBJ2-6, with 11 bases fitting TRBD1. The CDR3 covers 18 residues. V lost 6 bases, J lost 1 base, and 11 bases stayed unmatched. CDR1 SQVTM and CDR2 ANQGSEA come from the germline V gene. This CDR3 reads CSVRGRTGGESGANVLTF. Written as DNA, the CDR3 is TGCAGCGTGAGAGGACGGACAGGGGGCGAGTCTGGGGCCAACGTCCTGACTTTC.

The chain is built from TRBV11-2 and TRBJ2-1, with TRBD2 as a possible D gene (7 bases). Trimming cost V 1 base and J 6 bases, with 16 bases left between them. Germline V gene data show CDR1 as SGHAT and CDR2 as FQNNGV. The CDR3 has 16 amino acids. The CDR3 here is CASSLAGGRGSNEQFF. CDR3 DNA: TGTGCCAGCAGCTTAGCGGGGGGCCGAGGGTCCAATGAGCAGTTCTTC. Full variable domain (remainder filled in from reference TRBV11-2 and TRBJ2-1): EAGVAQSPRYKIIEKRQSVAFWCNPISGHATLYWYQQILGQGPKLLIQFQNNGVVDDSQLPKDRFSAERLKGVDSTLKIQPAKLEDSAVYLCASSLAGGRGSNEQFFGPGTRLTVL.

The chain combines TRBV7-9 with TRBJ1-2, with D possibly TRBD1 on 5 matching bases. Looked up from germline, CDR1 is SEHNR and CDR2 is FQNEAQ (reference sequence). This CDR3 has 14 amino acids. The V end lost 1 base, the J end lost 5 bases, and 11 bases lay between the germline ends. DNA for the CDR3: TGTGCCAGCAGCTTAGAACCCCAGGGATATGGCTACACCTTC. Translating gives CASSLEPQGYGYTF.

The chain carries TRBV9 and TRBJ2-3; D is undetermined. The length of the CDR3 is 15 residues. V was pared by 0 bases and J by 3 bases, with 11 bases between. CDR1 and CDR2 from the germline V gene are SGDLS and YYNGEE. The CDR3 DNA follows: TGTGCCAGCAGCGTAGCCCCGGCGAGGACAGATACGCAGTATTTT. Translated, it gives CASSVAPARTDTQYF.

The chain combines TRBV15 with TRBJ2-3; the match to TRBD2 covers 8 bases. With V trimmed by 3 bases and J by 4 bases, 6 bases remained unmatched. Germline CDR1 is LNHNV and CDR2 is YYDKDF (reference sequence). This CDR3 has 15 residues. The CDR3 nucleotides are TGTGCCACCAGCAGCCGAGCGGGGGCTTCAGATACGCAGTATTTT. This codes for CATSSRAGASDTQYF.

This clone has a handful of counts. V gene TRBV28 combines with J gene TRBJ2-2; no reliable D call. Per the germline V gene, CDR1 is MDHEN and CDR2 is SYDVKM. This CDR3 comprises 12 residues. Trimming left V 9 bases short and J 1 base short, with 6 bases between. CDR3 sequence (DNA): TGTGCCAGTAACAGGAACACCGGGGAGCTGTTTTTT. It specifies CASNRNTGELFF.

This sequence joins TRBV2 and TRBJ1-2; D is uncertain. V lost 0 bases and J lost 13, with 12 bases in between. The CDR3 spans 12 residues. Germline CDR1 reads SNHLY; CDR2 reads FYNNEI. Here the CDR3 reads CASSEAAATSTF. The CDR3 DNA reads TGTGCCAGCAGTGAAGCTGCGGCGACTAGCACCTTC.

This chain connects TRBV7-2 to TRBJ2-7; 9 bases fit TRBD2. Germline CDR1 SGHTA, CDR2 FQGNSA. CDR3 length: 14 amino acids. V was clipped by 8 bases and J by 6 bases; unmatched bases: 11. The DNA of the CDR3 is TGTGCCAGCTCGAAGGCGGGAGGGCCAACCGAGCAGTACTTC. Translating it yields CASSKAGGPTEQYF.

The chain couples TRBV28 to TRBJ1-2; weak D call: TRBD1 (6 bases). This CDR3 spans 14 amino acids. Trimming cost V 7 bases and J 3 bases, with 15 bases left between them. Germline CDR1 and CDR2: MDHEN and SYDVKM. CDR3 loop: CASTFGGRDYGYTF. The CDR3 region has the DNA TGTGCCAGCACCTTCGGGGGGCGAGACTATGGCTACACCTTC.

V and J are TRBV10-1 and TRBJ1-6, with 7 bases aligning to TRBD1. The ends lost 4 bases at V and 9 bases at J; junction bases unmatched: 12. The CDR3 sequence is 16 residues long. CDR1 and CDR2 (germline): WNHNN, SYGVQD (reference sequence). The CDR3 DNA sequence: TGCGCCAGCAGTGGGAGGGACAGCGGAGAGGGTTCACCCCTCCACTTT. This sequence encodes CASSGRDSGEGSPLHF.

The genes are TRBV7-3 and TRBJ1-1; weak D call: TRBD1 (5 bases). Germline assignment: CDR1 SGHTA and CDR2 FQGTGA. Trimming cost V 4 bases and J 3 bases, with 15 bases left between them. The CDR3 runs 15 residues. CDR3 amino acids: CASSSSPGFDTEAFF. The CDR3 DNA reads TGTGCCAGCAGCTCGTCCCCAGGGTTTGACACTGAAGCTTTCTTT.

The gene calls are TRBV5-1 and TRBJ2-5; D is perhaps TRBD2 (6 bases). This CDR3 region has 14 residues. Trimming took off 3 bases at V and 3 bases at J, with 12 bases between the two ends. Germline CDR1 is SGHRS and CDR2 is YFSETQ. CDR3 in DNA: TGCGCCAGCAGCTCGGGTGGCGGGGAAGAGACCCAGTACTTC. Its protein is CASSSGGGEETQYF.

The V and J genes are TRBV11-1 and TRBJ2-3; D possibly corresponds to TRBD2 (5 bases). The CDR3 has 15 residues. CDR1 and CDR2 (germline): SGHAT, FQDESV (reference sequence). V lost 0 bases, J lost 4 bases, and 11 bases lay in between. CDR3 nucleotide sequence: TGTGCCAGCAGCTTAGCACGGTCCGGGGCAGATACGCAGTATTTT. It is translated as CASSLARSGADTQYF.

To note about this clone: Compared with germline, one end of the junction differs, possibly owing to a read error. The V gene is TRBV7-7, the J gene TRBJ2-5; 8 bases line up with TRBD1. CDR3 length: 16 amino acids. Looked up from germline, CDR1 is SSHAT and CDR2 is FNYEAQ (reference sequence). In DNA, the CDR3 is TGTGCTAGCAGCCCTAGGCCCAGGGGGCGCGGAGAGACCCAGTACTTC. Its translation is CASSPRPRGRGETQYF. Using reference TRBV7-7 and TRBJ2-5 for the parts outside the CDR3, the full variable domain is GAGVSQSPRYKVTKRGQDVTLRCDPISSHATLYWYQQALGQGPEFLTYFNYEAQPDKSGLPSDRFSAERPEGSISTLTIQRTEQRDSAMYRCASSPRPRGRGETQYFGPGTRLLVL.

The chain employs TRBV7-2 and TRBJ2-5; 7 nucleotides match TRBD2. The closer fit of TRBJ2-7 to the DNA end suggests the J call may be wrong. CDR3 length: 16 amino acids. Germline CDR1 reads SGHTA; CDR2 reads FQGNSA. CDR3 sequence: CASSLEGLAVAYEQYF. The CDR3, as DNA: TGTGCCAGCAGCTTAGAAGGGCTAGCGGTCGCCTACGAGCAGTACTTC.

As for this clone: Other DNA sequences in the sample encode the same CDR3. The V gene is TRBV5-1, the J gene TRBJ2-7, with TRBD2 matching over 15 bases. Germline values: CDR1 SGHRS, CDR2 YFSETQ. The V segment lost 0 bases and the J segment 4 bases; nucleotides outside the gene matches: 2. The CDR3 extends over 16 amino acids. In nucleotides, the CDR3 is TGCGCCAGCAGCTTGGGAGGGACTAGCGGGGGGTACGAGCAGTACTTC. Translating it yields CASSLGGTSGGYEQYF.

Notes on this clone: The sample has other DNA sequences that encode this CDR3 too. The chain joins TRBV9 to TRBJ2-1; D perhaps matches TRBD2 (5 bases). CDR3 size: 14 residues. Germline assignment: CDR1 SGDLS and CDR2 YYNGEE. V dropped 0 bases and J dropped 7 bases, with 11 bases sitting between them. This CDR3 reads CASSVVGSGNEQFF. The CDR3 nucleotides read TGTGCCAGCAGCGTAGTTGGGAGTGGGAATGAGCAGTTCTTC.

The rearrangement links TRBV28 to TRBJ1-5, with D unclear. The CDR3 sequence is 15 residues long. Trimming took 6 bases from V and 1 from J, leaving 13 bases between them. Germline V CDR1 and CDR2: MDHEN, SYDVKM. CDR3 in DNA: TGTGCCAGCAGGGGTGGTTCGCGGAGCAATCAGCCCCAGCATTTT. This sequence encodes CASRGGSRSNQPQHF.

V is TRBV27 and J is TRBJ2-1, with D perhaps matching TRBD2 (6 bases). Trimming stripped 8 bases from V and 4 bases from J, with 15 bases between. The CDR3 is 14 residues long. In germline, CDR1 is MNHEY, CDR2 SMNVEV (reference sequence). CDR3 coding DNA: TGTGCCAGCGTCTCAGGGAGGCGGTACAATGAGCAGTTCTTC. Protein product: CASVSGRRYNEQFF.

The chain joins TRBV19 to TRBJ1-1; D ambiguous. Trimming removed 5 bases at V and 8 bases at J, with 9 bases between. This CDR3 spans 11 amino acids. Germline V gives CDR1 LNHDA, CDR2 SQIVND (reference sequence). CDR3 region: CASSRRQEAFF. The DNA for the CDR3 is TGTGCCAGTAGTCGCCGACAAGAAGCTTTCTTT.

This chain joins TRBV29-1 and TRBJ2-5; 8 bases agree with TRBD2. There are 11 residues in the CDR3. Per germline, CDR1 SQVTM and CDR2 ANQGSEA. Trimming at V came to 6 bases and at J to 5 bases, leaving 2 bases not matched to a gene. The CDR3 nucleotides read TGCAGCGTCCCGGGGGGGGAGACCCAGTACTTC. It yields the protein CSVPGGETQYF. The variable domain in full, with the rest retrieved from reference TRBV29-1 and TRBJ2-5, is SAVISQKPSRDICQRGTSLTIQCQVDSQVTMMFWYRQQPGQSLTLIATANQGSEATYESGFVIDKFPISRPNLTFSTLTVSNMSPEDSSIYLCSVPGGETQYFGPGTRLLVL.

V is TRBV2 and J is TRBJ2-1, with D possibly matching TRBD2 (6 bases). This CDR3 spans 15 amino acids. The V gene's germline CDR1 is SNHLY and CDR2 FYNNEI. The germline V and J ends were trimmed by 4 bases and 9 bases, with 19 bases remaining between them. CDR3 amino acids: CASSGWKSSGSEQFF. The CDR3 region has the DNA TGTGCCAGCAGTGGTTGGAAGAGTAGCGGAAGTGAGCAGTTCTTC.

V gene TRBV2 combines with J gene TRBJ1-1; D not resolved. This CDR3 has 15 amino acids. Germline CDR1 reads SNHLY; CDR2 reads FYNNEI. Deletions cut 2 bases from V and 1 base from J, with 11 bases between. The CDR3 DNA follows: TGTGCCAGCAGTGAAACGGTTCATCCGAACACTGAAGCTTTCTTT. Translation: CASSETVHPNTEAFF.

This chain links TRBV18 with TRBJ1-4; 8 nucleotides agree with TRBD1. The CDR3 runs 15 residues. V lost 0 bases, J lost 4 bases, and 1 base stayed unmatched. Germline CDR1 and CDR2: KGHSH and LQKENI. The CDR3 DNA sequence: TGTGCCAGCTCACCACCGGGACAGGTTAATGAAAAACTGTTTTTT. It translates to CASSPPGQVNEKLFF.